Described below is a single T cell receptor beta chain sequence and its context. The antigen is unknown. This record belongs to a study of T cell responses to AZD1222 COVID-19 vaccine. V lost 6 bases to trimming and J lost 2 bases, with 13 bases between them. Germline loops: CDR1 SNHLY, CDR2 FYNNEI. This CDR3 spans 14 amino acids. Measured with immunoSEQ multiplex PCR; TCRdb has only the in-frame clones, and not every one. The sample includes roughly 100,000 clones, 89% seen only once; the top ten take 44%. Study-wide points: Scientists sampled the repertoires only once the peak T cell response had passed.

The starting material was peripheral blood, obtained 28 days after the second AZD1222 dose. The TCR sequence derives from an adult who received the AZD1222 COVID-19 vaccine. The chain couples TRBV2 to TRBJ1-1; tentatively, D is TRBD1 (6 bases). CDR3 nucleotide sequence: TGTGCCAGCAGCGCGACAGGCCTTAACACTGAAGCTTTCTTT. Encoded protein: CASSATGLNTEAFF.